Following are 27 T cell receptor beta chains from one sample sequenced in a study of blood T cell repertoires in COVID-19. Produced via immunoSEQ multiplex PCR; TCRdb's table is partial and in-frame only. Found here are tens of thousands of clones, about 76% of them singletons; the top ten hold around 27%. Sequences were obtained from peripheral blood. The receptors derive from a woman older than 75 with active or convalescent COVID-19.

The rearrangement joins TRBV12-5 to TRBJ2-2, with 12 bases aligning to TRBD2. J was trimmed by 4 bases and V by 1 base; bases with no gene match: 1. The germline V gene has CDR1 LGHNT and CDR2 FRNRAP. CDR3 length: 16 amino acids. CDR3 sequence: CASGLGLAGATGELFF. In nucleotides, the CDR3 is TGTGCTAGTGGTTTGGGACTAGCGGGGGCCACCGGGGAGCTGTTTTTT.

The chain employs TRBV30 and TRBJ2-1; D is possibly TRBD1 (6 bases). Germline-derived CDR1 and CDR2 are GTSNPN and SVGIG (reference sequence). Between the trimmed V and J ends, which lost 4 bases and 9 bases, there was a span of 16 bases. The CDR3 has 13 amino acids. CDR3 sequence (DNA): TGTGCCTGGAAACGGGACATCCAGGGTGAGCAGTTCTTC. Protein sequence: CAWKRDIQGEQFF.

This chain's CDR3 is CASSLLGLADTEAFF. The CDR3 nucleotides are TGCGCCAGCAGCCTATTGGGACTGGCGGACACTGAAGCTTTCTTT. The rearrangement joins TRBV5-1 to TRBJ1-1, with D perhaps TRBD1 (5 bases). Germline values: CDR1 SGHRS, CDR2 YFSETQ. CDR3 size: 15 residues. V dropped 4 bases and J dropped 3 bases, with 16 bases sitting between them.

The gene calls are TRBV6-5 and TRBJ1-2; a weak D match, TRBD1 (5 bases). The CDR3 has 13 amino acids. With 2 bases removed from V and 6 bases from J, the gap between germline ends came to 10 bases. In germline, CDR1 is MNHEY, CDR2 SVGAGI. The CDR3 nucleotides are TGTGCCAGCAGTTACGGAGGGGAGGATGGCTACACCTTC. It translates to CASSYGGEDGYTF.

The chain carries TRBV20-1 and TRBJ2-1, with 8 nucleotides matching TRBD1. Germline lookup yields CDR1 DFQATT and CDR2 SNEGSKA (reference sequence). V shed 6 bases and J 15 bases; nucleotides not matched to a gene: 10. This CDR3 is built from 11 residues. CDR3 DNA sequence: TGCAGTGCGACAACCCAGGGGGCCCTGTTCTTC. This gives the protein CSATTQGALFF.

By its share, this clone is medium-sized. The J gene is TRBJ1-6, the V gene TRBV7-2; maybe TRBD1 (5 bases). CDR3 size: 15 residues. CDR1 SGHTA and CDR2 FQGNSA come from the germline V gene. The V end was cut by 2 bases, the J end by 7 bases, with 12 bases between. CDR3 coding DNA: TGTGCCAGCAGCTTACGGTGGAGGGGAAATTCACCCCTCCACTTT. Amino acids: CASSLRWRGNSPLHF. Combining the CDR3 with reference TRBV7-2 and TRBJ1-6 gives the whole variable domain GAGVSQSPSNKVTEKGKDVELRCDPISGHTALYWYRQSLGQGLEFLIYFQGNSAPDKSGLPSDRFSAERTGGSVSTLTIQRTQQEDSAVYLCASSLRWRGNSPLHFGNGTRLTVT.

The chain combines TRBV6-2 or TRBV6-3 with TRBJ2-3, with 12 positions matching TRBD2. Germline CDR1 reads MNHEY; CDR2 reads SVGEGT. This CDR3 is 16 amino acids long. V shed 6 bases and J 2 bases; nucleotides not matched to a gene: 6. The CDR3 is CASRPWTSGVTDTQYF. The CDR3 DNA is TGTGCCAGCAGGCCTTGGACTAGCGGGGTCACAGATACGCAGTATTTT.

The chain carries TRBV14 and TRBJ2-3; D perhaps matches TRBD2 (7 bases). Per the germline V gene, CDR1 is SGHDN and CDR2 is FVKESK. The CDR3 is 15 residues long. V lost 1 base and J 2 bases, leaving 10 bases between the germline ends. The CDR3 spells CASSQVGGLTDTQYF. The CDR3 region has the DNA TGTGCCAGCAGCCAAGTCGGGGGGCTCACAGATACGCAGTATTTT.

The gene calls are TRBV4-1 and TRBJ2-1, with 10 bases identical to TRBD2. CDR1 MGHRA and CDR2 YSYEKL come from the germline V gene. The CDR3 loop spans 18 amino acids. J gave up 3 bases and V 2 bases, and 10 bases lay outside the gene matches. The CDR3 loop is CASSQPRKRGGVYNEQFF. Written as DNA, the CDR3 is TGCGCCAGCAGCCAACCAAGGAAGCGGGGGGGCGTCTACAATGAGCAGTTCTTC.

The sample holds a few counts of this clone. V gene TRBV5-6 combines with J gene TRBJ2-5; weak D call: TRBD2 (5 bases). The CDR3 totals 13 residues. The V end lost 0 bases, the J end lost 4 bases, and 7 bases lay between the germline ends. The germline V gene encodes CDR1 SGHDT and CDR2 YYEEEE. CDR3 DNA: TGTGCCAGCAGCTTGGGAGGGATAGAGACCCAGTACTTC. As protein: CASSLGGIETQYF. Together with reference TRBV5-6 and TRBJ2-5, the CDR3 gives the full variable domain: DAGVTQSPTHLIKTRGQQVTLRCSPKSGHDTVSWYQQALGQGPQFIFQYYEEEERQRGNFPDRFSGHQFPNYSSELNVNALLLGDSALYLCASSLGGIETQYFGPGTRLLVL.

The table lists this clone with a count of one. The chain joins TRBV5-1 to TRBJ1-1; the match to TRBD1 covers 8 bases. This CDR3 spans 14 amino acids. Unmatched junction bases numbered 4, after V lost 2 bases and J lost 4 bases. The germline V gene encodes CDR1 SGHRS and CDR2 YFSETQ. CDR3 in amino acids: CASSLDTGGTEAFF. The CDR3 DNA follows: TGCGCCAGCAGCTTAGATACAGGGGGCACTGAAGCTTTCTTT.

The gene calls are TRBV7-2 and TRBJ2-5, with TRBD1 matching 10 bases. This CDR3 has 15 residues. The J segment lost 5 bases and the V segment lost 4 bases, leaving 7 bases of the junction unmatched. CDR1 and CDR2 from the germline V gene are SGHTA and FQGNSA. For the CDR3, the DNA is TGTGCCAGCAGCTGGGACAGGGGTGAGGGGGAGACCCAGTACTTC. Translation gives CASSWDRGEGETQYF.

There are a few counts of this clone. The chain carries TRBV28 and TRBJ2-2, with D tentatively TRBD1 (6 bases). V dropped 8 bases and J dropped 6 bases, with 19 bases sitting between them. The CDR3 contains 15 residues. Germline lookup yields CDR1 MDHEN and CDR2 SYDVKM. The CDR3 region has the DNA TGTGCCAGCCTCACAAGGGGCAGGGGCTCCGGGGAGCTGTTTTTT. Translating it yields CASLTRGRGSGELFF.

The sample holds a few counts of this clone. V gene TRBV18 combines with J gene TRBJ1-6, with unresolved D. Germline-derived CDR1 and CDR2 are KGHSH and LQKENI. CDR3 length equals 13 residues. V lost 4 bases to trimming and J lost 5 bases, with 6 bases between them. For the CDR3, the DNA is TGTGCCAGCTCACAGGAGGATAATTCACCCCTCCACTTT. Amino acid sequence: CASSQEDNSPLHF.

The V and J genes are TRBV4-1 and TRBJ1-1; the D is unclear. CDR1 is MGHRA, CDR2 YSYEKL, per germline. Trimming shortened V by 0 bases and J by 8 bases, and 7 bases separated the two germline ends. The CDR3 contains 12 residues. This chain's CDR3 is CASSQDRREAFF. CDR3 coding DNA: TGCGCCAGCAGCCAAGACAGGCGCGAAGCTTTCTTT.

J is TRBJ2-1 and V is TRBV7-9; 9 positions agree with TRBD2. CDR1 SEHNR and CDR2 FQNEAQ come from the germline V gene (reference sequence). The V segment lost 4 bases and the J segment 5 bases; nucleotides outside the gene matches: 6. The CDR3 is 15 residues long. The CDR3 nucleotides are TGTGCCAGCAGCTCCCGACTAGCGGCAAACAATGAGCAGTTCTTC. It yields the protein CASSSRLAANNEQFF.

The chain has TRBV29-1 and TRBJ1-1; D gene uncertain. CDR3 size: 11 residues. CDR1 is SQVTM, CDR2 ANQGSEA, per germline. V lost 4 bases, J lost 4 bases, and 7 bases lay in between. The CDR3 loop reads CSVGRVTEAFF. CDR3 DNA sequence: TGCAGCGTTGGACGGGTCACTGAAGCTTTCTTT.

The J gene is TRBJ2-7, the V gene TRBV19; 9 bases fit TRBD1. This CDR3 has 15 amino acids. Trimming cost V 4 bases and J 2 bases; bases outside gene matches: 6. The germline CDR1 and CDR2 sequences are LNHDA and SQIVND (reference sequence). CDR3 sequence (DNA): TGTGCCAGTAGTAAAAGGGACAGGGTGCCCTACGAGCAGTACTTC. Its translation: CASSKRDRVPYEQYF.

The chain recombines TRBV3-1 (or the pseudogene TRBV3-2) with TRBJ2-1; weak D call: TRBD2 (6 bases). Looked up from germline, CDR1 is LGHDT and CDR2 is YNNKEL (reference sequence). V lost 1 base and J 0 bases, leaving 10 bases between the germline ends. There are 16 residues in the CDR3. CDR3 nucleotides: TGTGCCAGCAGCCAAGTGCGGGGACGCTCCTACAATGAGCAGTTCTTC. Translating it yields CASSQVRGRSYNEQFF.

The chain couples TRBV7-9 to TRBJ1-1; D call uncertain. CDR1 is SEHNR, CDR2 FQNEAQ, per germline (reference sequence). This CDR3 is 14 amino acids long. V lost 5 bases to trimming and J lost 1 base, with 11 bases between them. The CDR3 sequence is CASSALGWNTEAFF. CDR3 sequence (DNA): TGTGCCAGCAGCGCCCTCGGGTGGAACACTGAAGCTTTCTTT.

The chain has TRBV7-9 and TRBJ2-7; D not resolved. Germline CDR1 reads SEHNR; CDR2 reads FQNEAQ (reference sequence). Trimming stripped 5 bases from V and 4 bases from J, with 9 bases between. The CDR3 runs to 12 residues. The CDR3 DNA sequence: TGTGCCAGCAGCCTAGTCAAATACGAGCAGTACTTC. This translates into CASSLVKYEQYF.

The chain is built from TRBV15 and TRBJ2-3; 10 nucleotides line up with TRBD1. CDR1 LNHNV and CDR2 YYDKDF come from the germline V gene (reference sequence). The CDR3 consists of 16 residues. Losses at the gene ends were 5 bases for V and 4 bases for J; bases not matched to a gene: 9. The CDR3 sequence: CATSEIRGQGADTQYF. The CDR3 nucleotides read TGTGCCACCAGCGAGATTCGTGGACAGGGGGCAGATACGCAGTATTTT.

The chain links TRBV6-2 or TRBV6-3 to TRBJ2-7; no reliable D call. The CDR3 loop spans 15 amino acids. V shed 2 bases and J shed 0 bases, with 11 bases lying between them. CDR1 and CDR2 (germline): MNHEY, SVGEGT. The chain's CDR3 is CASSYAGADSYEQYF. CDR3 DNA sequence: TGTGCCAGCAGTTACGCCGGAGCCGACTCCTACGAGCAGTACTTC.

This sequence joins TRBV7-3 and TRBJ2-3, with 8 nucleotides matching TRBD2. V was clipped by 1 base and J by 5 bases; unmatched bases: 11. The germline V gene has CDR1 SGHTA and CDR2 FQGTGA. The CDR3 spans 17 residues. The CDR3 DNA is TGTGCCAGCAGCTTAATGGCACGGGGGGGCCGAGGAGATACGCAGTATTTT. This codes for CASSLMARGGRGDTQYF.

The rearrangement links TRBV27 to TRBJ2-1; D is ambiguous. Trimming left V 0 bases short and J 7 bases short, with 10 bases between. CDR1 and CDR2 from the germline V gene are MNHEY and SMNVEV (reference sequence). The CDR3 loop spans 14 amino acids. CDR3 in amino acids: CASSLSARLNEQFF. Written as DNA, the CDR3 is TGTGCCAGCAGTTTATCGGCTAGATTGAATGAGCAGTTCTTC.

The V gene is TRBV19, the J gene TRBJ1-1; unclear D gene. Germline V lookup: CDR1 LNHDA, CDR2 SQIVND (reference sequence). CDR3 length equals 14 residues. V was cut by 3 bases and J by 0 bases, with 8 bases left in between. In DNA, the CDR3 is TGTGCCAGTAGTATCGGGTTGGTGAACACTGAAGCTTTCTTT. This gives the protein CASSIGLVNTEAFF.

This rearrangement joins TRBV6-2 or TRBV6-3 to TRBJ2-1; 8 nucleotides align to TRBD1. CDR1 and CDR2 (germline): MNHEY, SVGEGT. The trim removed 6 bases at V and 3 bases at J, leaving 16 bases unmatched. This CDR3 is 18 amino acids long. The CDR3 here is CASSPTDRGFGGYNEQFF. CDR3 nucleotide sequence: TGTGCCAGCAGCCCTACTGACAGGGGATTCGGCGGCTACAATGAGCAGTTCTTC.